The clone carrying this TCR beta chain was recorded many times. The target antigen is unknown. The data are from a study of blood T cells in healthy people across ages. Findings and caveats of the study: The study regarded diversity estimates from one million T cells as underestimates.

Isolation per sample recovered at least 7 million PBMCs. The CDR3 contains 17 residues. The V segment lost 5 bases and the J segment 4 bases; nucleotides outside the gene matches: 10. Next came a second PCR, run for about 6 to 12 cycles, which used a sample-barcoded 5' primer along with a J-beta primer mix. MiXCR, applied by TCRdb to the 5' RACE reads, yields one record per CDR3 protein. The sample has hundreds of thousands of distinct CDR3 sequences, under 40% seen once. The source of this sequence is a man aged 18 to 29 in good health. The specimen was blood. This chain links TRBV12-3 or TRBV12-4 with TRBJ2-3; TRBD2 aligns across 12 bases. Here the CDR3 DNA reads TGTGCCAGCAGTCCCAGGGCTAGCGGGGGGGCCCCAGATACGCAGTATTTT. This sequence encodes CASSPRASGGAPDTQYF.